The following is a TCR beta chain sequence with its context. The data stem from a study of blood T cell repertoires in COVID-19. About the research overall: Both acute and convalescent COVID-19 samples were obtained from the United States, Italy and Spain.

Only in-frame clones appear in the TCRdb table, and some are missing; sequencing was by immunoSEQ multiplex PCR. The sample includes roughly 250,000 clones, around 89% of them seen just once. This CDR3 is built from 14 residues. V was shortened by 8 bases and J by 7 bases, with 20 bases between the two germline ends. Germline V CDR1 and CDR2: MRHNA, SNTAGT. This clonotype originated in a middle-aged woman with acute or convalescent COVID-19. The specimen was peripheral blood. The chain couples TRBV6-4 to TRBJ1-1, with a weak D call TRBD1 (5 bases). The CDR3 sequence: CASLGGGVDSEAFF. CDR3 DNA: TGTGCCAGCCTTGGTGGGGGGGTAGATAGTGAAGCTTTCTTT.